These 27 T cell receptor beta chains were all obtained from the same sample, sequenced in a study of blood T cell repertoires in COVID-19. Produced via immunoSEQ multiplex PCR; TCRdb's table is partial and in-frame only. The sample lists approximately 470,000 clones; around 90% were seen once. The sequenced material came from PBMCs or T cells enriched from blood (not recorded which). All receptors derive from a woman aged 18-29 years who had recovered from COVID-19.

The rearrangement joins TRBV5-1 to TRBJ1-5; no clear D gene. V was cut by 4 bases and J by 5 bases, with 13 bases left in between. The CDR3 extends over 14 amino acids. Germline V gives CDR1 SGHRS, CDR2 YFSETQ. Written as DNA, the CDR3 is TGCGCCAGCAGCCCGGAGGCACCTGATCAGCCCCAGCATTTT. This gives the protein CASSPEAPDQPQHF.

The chain joins TRBV5-1 to TRBJ2-2; 8 bases are a match to TRBD2. Germline V lookup: CDR1 SGHRS, CDR2 YFSETQ. V dropped 2 bases and J dropped 2; count of bases not matched to a gene: 14. The CDR3 loop spans 19 amino acids. DNA for the CDR3: TGCGCCAGCAGCTTCCTTCCTTTCGTAGCGGGGACTAACACCGGGGAGCTGTTTTTT. Translating gives CASSFLPFVAGTNTGELFF. The variable domain in full, with the rest retrieved from reference TRBV5-1 and TRBJ2-2, is KAGVTQTPRYLIKTRGQQVTLSCSPISGHRSVSWYQQTPGQGLQFLFEYFSETQRNKGNFPGRFSGRQFSNSRSEMNVSTLELGDSALYLCASSFLPFVAGTNTGELFFGEGSRLTVL.

The chain uses TRBV5-4 and TRBJ1-2; TRBD1 is a possible D gene (5 bases). Germline CDR1 and CDR2: SGHNT and YYREEE (reference sequence). Trimming pared 4 bases from V and 0 bases from J, leaving 10 bases between. The CDR3 extends over 14 amino acids. The CDR3 loop reads CASSGGGANYGYTF. CDR3 bases: TGTGCCAGCAGCGGGGGGGGAGCTAACTATGGCTACACCTTC.

The CDR3 sequence: CASSSDSNYGYTF. The CDR3 DNA follows: TGTGCCAGCTCCTCGGACAGCAACTATGGCTACACCTTC. This chain joins TRBV18 and TRBJ1-2; TRBD1 is a possible D gene (6 bases). Germline V gene sequence: CDR1 KGHSH, CDR2 LQKENI. The CDR3 consists of 13 residues. Trimming shortened V by 6 bases and J by 2 bases, and 10 bases separated the two germline ends.

This chain connects TRBV2 to TRBJ2-3, with D perhaps TRBD2 (5 bases). With 10 bases removed from V and 9 bases from J, the gap between germline ends came to 17 bases. CDR3 size: 12 residues. Germline values: CDR1 SNHLY, CDR2 FYNNEI. CDR3 residues: CATGNSLGTQYF. CDR3 nucleotides: TGTGCCACCGGGAATAGCTTGGGCACGCAGTATTTT.

This chain links TRBV19 with TRBJ2-1; TRBD1 is a possible D gene (6 bases). Germline assignment: CDR1 LNHDA and CDR2 SQIVND (reference sequence). The CDR3 totals 11 residues. Trimming pared 5 bases from V and 14 bases from J, leaving 13 bases between. The CDR3 loop is CASSWGPVEFF. In DNA, the CDR3 is TGTGCCAGTAGTTGGGGGCCTGTAGAGTTCTTC. Full variable domain (remainder filled in from reference TRBV19 and TRBJ2-1): DGGITQSPKYLFRKEGQNVTLSCEQNLNHDAMYWYRQDPGQGLRLIYYSQIVNDFQKGDIAEGYSVSREKKESFPLTVTSAQKNPTAFYLCASSWGPVEFFGPGTRLTVL.

V gene TRBV6-5 combines with J gene TRBJ2-7; 14 bases agree with TRBD2. V lost 4 bases to trimming and J lost 6 bases; unmatched junction nucleotides: 5. CDR1 MNHEY and CDR2 SVGAGI come from the germline V gene. This CDR3 is 15 amino acids long. The CDR3 region is CASSSRTSGGIEQYF. CDR3 sequence (DNA): TGTGCCAGCAGTTCCCGGACTAGCGGGGGGATCGAGCAGTACTTC.

The gene calls are TRBV5-6 and TRBJ1-3; D not resolved. The germline V and J ends were trimmed by 0 bases and 7 bases, with 8 bases remaining between them. Germline V gives CDR1 SGHDT, CDR2 YYEEEE. The CDR3 spans 13 residues. CDR3 loop: CASSLGTGNTIYF. The DNA of the CDR3 is TGTGCCAGCAGCTTGGGTACGGGTAACACCATATATTTT. The full variable domain, completed using reference TRBV5-6 and TRBJ1-3, is DAGVTQSPTHLIKTRGQQVTLRCSPKSGHDTVSWYQQALGQGPQFIFQYYEEEERQRGNFPDRFSGHQFPNYSSELNVNALLLGDSALYLCASSLGTGNTIYFGEGSWLTVV.

This CDR3 is CASSFPQGPYGYTF. The CDR3 bases are TGTGCCAGCAGCTTCCCACAGGGACCCTATGGCTACACCTTC. V and J are TRBV13 and TRBJ1-2, with a weak D call TRBD1 (6 bases). The CDR3 sequence is 14 residues long. The germline gives CDR1 PRHDT, CDR2 FYEKMQ (reference sequence). The V end was cut by 3 bases, the J end by 4 bases, with 12 bases between.

The genes are TRBV7-8 and TRBJ2-5, with 8 bases fitting TRBD1. Per the germline V gene, CDR1 is SGHVS and CDR2 is FQNEAQ. CDR3 length: 13 residues. With 5 bases clipped from V and 4 bases from J, the junction kept 3 bases outside the gene matches. The CDR3 DNA is TGTGCCAGCAGCCTAGACAGGGGAGAGACCCAGTACTTC. This gives the protein CASSLDRGETQYF.

The V gene is TRBV29-1, the J gene TRBJ2-2, with 15 bases identical to TRBD2. V was pared by 6 bases and J by 5 bases, with 10 bases of the junction left unmatched. Germline V CDR1 and CDR2: SQVTM, ANQGSEA. The CDR3 covers 17 residues. CDR3: CSVLGLAGGIDTGELFF. The CDR3 coding sequence is TGCAGCGTCCTAGGACTAGCGGGGGGGATAGATACCGGGGAGCTGTTTTTT.

V usage is TRBV5-6 and J usage is TRBJ1-5, with D perhaps matching TRBD1 (6 bases). V gave up 2 bases and J gave up 7 bases, with 19 bases separating them. The CDR3 extends over 16 amino acids. Germline V gene sequence: CDR1 SGHDT, CDR2 YYEEEE. The CDR3, as DNA: TGTGCCAGCAGCTTTTTTGACACAGGGAGTAGGCAGCCCCAGCATTTT. It encodes CASSFFDTGSRQPQHF.

This clone has a handful of counts. This chain uses TRBV7-2 with TRBJ2-1; TRBD2 aligns across 12 bases. Germline CDR1 is SGHTA and CDR2 is FQGNSA. The CDR3 spans 15 residues. J gave up 9 bases and V 3 bases, and 6 bases lay outside the gene matches. CDR3 sequence (DNA): TGTGCCAGCAGCTTTGATCCTAGCGGGGGGGGTGAGCAGTTCTTC. The encoded protein is CASSFDPSGGGEQFF.

The V call is TRBV5-1, the J call TRBJ1-1, with no clear D. Trimming removed 4 bases from V and 3 bases from J, with 13 bases in between. Germline assignment: CDR1 SGHRS and CDR2 YFSETQ. This CDR3 is built from 14 residues. CDR3 DNA sequence: TGCGCCAGCAGCCCCTATATGGCGGACACTGAAGCTTTCTTT. Its protein is CASSPYMADTEAFF.

The chain combines TRBV27 with TRBJ2-7, with TRBD1 matching 7 bases. This CDR3 is built from 12 residues. Unmatched junction bases numbered 4, after V lost 4 bases and J lost 7 bases. Germline CDR1 reads MNHEY; CDR2 reads SMNVEV (reference sequence). The CDR3 DNA is TGTGCCAGCAGTTACAGGGGACGGGAGCAGTACTTC. Protein product: CASSYRGREQYF.

This chain connects TRBV5-4 to TRBJ2-7; TRBD1 matches 7 bases. This CDR3 comprises 15 residues. The germline gives CDR1 SGHNT, CDR2 YYREEE (reference sequence). V was pared by 4 bases and J by 4 bases, with 11 bases of the junction left unmatched. The CDR3, as DNA: TGTGCCAGCAGCCTCAAAAGACAGGGCCCATACGAGCAGTACTTC. It specifies CASSLKRQGPYEQYF.

This rearrangement joins TRBV5-5 to TRBJ1-2; unclear D gene. The V gene's germline CDR1 is SGHKS and CDR2 YYEKEE (reference sequence). The CDR3 has 12 amino acids. Trimming shortened V by 4 bases and J by 7 bases, and 11 bases separated the two germline ends. For the CDR3, the DNA is TGTGCCAGCAGCCTTAACTACGCTGGCTACACCTTC. This sequence encodes CASSLNYAGYTF.

This clone came up a few times. The V gene is TRBV7-9, the J gene TRBJ2-2; D remains ambiguous. The germline V gene encodes CDR1 SEHNR and CDR2 FQNEAQ (reference sequence). CDR3 length equals 16 residues. V was pared by 5 bases and J by 1 base, with 14 bases between. CDR3 region: CASSPLPPGNTGELFF. Written as DNA, the CDR3 is TGTGCCAGCAGCCCACTCCCCCCGGGGAACACCGGGGAGCTGTTTTTT.

The J gene is TRBJ2-1, the V gene TRBV2; D uncertain. The V gene lost 7 bases and the J gene lost 6 bases, with 16 bases spanning the gap. The CDR3 spans 14 residues. The germline V gene has CDR1 SNHLY and CDR2 FYNNEI. CDR3: CASTGLRSFNEQFF. For the CDR3, the DNA is TGTGCCAGCACGGGTCTCAGAAGCTTCAATGAGCAGTTCTTC.

The chain combines TRBV29-1 with TRBJ2-3, with TRBD1 matching over 8 bases. The ends lost 5 bases at V and 1 base at J; junction bases unmatched: 5. This CDR3 region has 14 residues. In germline, CDR1 is SQVTM, CDR2 ANQGSEA. The DNA for the CDR3 is TGCAGCGTTTCCAGGGGGCTTGGCACAGATACGCAGTATTTT. Its protein is CSVSRGLGTDTQYF.

The V and J genes are TRBV30 and TRBJ2-7; perhaps TRBD2 as D (7 bases). This CDR3 comprises 13 residues. In germline, CDR1 is GTSNPN, CDR2 SVGIG (reference sequence). V dropped 5 bases and J dropped 7 bases, with 18 bases sitting between them. CDR3 loop: CAWSLGGAGEQYF. The DNA of the CDR3 is TGTGCCTGGTCCCTGGGGGGGGCGGGGGAGCAGTACTTC.

The chain employs TRBV5-1 and TRBJ1-2, with 8 nucleotides matching TRBD1. The junction had 12 bases not matched to a gene; V was cut back by 4 bases and J by 10 bases. Germline V gives CDR1 SGHRS, CDR2 YFSETQ. This CDR3 comprises 14 residues. The CDR3 DNA follows: TGCGCCAGCAGCCAAGAGGGGACAGGCGGAGACTACACCTTC. It codes for CASSQEGTGGDYTF.

A remark on this clone: Other DNA variants within this sample encode the same CDR3. The chain couples TRBV19 to TRBJ1-3; 7 nucleotides match TRBD1. The V gene end was trimmed by 5 bases and the J gene end by 0 bases; junction bases not matched to a gene: 1. Germline values: CDR1 LNHDA, CDR2 SQIVND (reference sequence). The CDR3 is made up of 14 amino acids. CDR3 sequence (DNA): TGTGCCAGTAGTCGACAGGGCTCTGGAAACACCATATATTTT. As protein: CASSRQGSGNTIYF.

The chain links TRBV5-4 to TRBJ2-3, with 8 bases lining up with TRBD2. Germline CDR1 is SGHNT and CDR2 is YYREEE (reference sequence). After removal of 4 bases from V and 5 bases from J, the junction contained 12 bases not matched to a gene. The CDR3 runs 16 residues. The CDR3 region has the DNA TGTGCCAGCAGCCCCGGCGAGCGGGGGAGAGGAGATACGCAGTATTTT. This codes for CASSPGERGRGDTQYF.

The rearrangement joins TRBV6-1 to TRBJ2-1; tentatively, D is TRBD1 (7 bases). V gave up 3 bases and J gave up 10 bases, with 19 bases separating them. The CDR3 covers 15 residues. Germline V lookup: CDR1 MNHNS, CDR2 SASEGT. The CDR3 here is CASSDVKQGSGEQFF. CDR3 coding DNA: TGTGCCAGCAGTGACGTTAAACAGGGGAGCGGGGAGCAGTTCTTC.

The V call is TRBV30, the J call TRBJ1-3; D is perhaps TRBD1 (6 bases). V was cut by 3 bases and J by 0 bases, with 9 bases left in between. The germline CDR1 and CDR2 sequences are GTSNPN and SVGIG (reference sequence). The CDR3 loop spans 14 amino acids. CDR3 amino acids: CAWRDRLSGNTIYF. The DNA for the CDR3 is TGTGCCTGGAGGGACAGACTCTCTGGAAACACCATATATTTT. Combining the CDR3 with reference TRBV30 and TRBJ1-3 gives the whole variable domain SQTIHQWPATLVQPVGSPLSLECTVEGTSNPNLYWYRQAAGRGLQLLFYSVGIGQISSEVPQNLSASRPQDRQFILSSKKLLLSDSGFYLCAWRDRLSGNTIYFGEGSWLTVV.

V is TRBV6-1 and J is TRBJ1-1, with TRBD1 identical over 9 bases. The CDR3 extends over 15 amino acids. V lost 2 bases to trimming and J lost 5 bases; unmatched junction nucleotides: 6. Germline CDR1 MNHNS, CDR2 SASEGT. The CDR3 reads CASSERGTGRTEAFF. DNA for the CDR3: TGTGCCAGCAGTGAAAGGGGGACAGGGAGGACTGAAGCTTTCTTT.